These 14 T cell receptor beta chains were all obtained from the same sample, sequenced in a study of metastatic and nonmetastatic thyroid tumors. The entire patient cohort was treatment-naive prior to thyroid surgery. Using MiXCR, TCRdb reanalyzed the PCR reads. Of around 20,000 clones listed, roughly 29% are singletons. The specimen was blood. The receptors were sampled from a female donor with papillary thyroid cancer or a benign thyroid nodule (not recorded which). Some clones in this sample may be carry-over from other donors' samples.

The V call is TRBV11-3, the J call TRBJ2-7; D is perhaps TRBD2 (5 bases). With 5 bases removed from V and 1 base from J, the gap between germline ends came to 12 bases. Germline V CDR1 and CDR2: SGHNT, YENEEA. The CDR3 is made up of 14 amino acids. CDR3 nucleotides: TGTGCCAGCAGCACCTTGGAGGTATCCTACGAGCAGTACTTC. Protein: CASSTLEVSYEQYF.

This clone was picked up many times. The chain has TRBV27 and TRBJ1-5; D ambiguous. Between the trimmed V and J ends, which lost 1 base and 0 bases, there was a span of 7 bases. Germline CDR1 reads MNHEY; CDR2 reads SMNVEV (reference sequence). This CDR3 spans 15 amino acids. CDR3 residues: CASSLFGVSNQPQHF. The CDR3, as DNA: TGTGCCAGCAGTTTATTCGGGGTTAGCAATCAGCCCCAGCATTTT.

This clone has at least ten counts. The chain recombines TRBV30 with TRBJ2-7; 8 bases align to TRBD2. In germline, CDR1 is GTSNPN, CDR2 SVGIG (reference sequence). The CDR3 extends over 17 amino acids. V trimming: 2 bases; J trimming: 6 bases; junction bases outside the gene matches: 18. The CDR3 is CAWSLDGTQREWSEQYF. In nucleotides, the CDR3 is TGTGCCTGGAGTCTGGATGGGACGCAGCGGGAGTGGAGCGAGCAGTACTTC.

This clone was seen many times. V and J are TRBV29-1 and TRBJ2-6, with D uncertain. Per germline, CDR1 SQVTM and CDR2 ANQGSEA. The CDR3 extends over 17 amino acids. With 1 base removed from V and 0 bases from J, the gap between germline ends came to 13 bases. The CDR3 coding sequence is TGCAGCGTTGAAGTGCCAGCGAACGTCTCTGGGGCCAACGTCCTGACTTTC. It yields the protein CSVEVPANVSGANVLTF. Combining the CDR3 with reference TRBV29-1 and TRBJ2-6 gives the whole variable domain SAVISQKPSRDICQRGTSLTIQCQVDSQVTMMFWYRQQPGQSLTLIATANQGSEATYESGFVIDKFPISRPNLTFSTLTVSNMSPEDSSIYLCSVEVPANVSGANVLTFGAGSRLTVL.

This clone has ten or more counts. V and J are TRBV18 and TRBJ1-1; D possibly corresponds to TRBD1 (5 bases). CDR3 length: 13 amino acids. Trimming left V 5 bases short and J 2 bases short, with 9 bases between. Germline lookup yields CDR1 KGHSH and CDR2 LQKENI. CDR3 bases: TGTGCCAGCTCAATCCAGGGCAACACTGAAGCTTTCTTT. Translated: CASSIQGNTEAFF.

This clone was found a few times. This chain joins TRBV27 and TRBJ1-6; 8 bases are shared with TRBD1. CDR1 is MNHEY and CDR2 is SMNVEV in the germline V gene (reference sequence). The CDR3 extends over 16 amino acids. J lost 8 bases, V lost 5 bases, and 11 bases had no gene match. CDR3 residues: CASSPRGRDRHSPLHF. In nucleotides, the CDR3 is TGTGCCAGCAGTCCCAGGGGTCGGGACAGGCATTCACCCCTCCACTTT.

The chain couples TRBV6-1 to TRBJ2-7; no clear D gene. The V end lost 5 bases, the J end lost 3 bases, and 11 bases lay between the germline ends. Per germline, CDR1 MNHNS and CDR2 SASEGT. The CDR3 contains 13 residues. Here the CDR3 DNA reads TGTGCCAGCAGTCCCCCGGATGACTACGAGCAGTACTTC. Translation: CASSPPDDYEQYF.

This clone showed up many times. The CDR3 DNA reads as TGTGCCAGCAGTTTTAAGGGACAGGACAAAGAGACCCAGTACTTC. It encodes CASSFKGQDKETQYF. The chain has TRBV27 and TRBJ2-5; 8 bases agree with TRBD1. CDR1 and CDR2 (germline): MNHEY, SMNVEV (reference sequence). The CDR3 sequence is 15 residues long. Trimming took 3 bases from V and 3 from J; bases not matched to a gene: 6.

In its sample, this clone ranks as medium-sized (0.01 to 0.1%). The chain combines TRBV27 with TRBJ1-2; the match to TRBD1 covers 11 bases. CDR1 and CDR2 from the germline V gene are MNHEY and SMNVEV (reference sequence). The CDR3 length is 17 residues. V gave up 2 bases and J gave up 4 bases; unmatched junction bases: 9. The chain's CDR3 is CASSLKGQGGTLYGYTF. The CDR3 nucleotides are TGTGCCAGCAGTTTAAAGGGACAGGGGGGGACCCTCTATGGCTACACCTTC.

By share of the sample, this clone is medium-sized (0.01 to 0.1%). The J gene is TRBJ2-5, the V gene TRBV2, with 7 nucleotides matching TRBD2. Trimming cost V 3 bases and J 7 bases; bases outside gene matches: 11. The CDR3 contains 15 residues. Germline lookup yields CDR1 SNHLY and CDR2 FYNNEI. In DNA, the CDR3 is TGTGCCAGCAGTGAGGGTCTAGCGGCTCCGGGGACCCAGTACTTC. Translation: CASSEGLAAPGTQYF.

The V gene is TRBV20-1, the J gene TRBJ2-7; 14 nucleotides line up with TRBD2. V lost 3 bases to trimming and J lost 4 bases; unmatched junction nucleotides: 5. This CDR3 is built from 15 residues. Germline CDR1 reads DFQATT; CDR2 reads SNEGSKA (reference sequence). CDR3 nucleotide sequence: TGCAGTGCTAGGGGACTAGCGGGAGTTCGATACGAGCAGTACTTC. Protein: CSARGLAGVRYEQYF.

This chain joins TRBV19 and TRBJ1-5; D is perhaps TRBD1 (6 bases). The germline V gene encodes CDR1 LNHDA and CDR2 SQIVND (reference sequence). V lost 7 bases to trimming and J lost 2 bases, with 18 bases between them. The CDR3 extends over 16 amino acids. CDR3 residues: CASTFSGAIGNQPQHF. CDR3 nucleotides: TGTGCCAGTACCTTCTCAGGGGCTATAGGCAATCAGCCCCAGCATTTT.

This rearrangement joins TRBV14 to TRBJ1-4; a weak D match, TRBD1 (5 bases). Germline V gene lookup returns CDR1 SGHDN and CDR2 FVKESK. The CDR3 has 16 residues. V lost 4 bases, J lost 12 bases, and 24 bases lay in between. The CDR3 sequence: CASSPLPRDYGQQLFF. CDR3 nucleotide sequence: TGTGCCAGCAGCCCGTTACCCCGGGACTATGGGCAGCAACTGTTTTTT.

This clone was counted a single time. The rearrangement uses TRBV5-1 and TRBJ2-3, with 8 bases identical to TRBD2. Per the germline V gene, CDR1 is SGHRS and CDR2 is YFSETQ. This CDR3 spans 15 amino acids. The V and J ends lost 6 bases and 2 bases, in that order; junction bases with no gene match: 8. The CDR3 loop reads CASIPGGGVTDTQYF. Here the CDR3 DNA reads TGCGCCAGCATCCCCGGGGGGGGCGTCACAGATACGCAGTATTTT.